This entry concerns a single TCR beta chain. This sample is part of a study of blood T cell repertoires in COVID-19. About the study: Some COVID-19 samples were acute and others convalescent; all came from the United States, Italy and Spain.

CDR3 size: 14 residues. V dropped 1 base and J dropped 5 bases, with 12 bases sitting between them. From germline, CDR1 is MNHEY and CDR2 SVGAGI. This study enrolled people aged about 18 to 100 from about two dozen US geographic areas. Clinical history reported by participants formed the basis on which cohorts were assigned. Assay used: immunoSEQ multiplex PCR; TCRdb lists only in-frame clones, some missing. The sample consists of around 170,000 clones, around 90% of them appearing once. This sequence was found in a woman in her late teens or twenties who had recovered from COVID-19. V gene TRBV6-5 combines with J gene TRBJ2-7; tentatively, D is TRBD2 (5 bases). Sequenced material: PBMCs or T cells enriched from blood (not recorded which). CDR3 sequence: CASSYYKVANEQYF. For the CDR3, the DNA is TGTGCCAGCAGTTACTATAAGGTAGCGAACGAGCAGTACTTC.